This TCR beta chain was sequenced in a study of cytomegalovirus exposure and HLA in healthy donors. In the PCR, 60 Vbeta and 13 Jbeta primers were used. Repertoires were generated with immunoSEQ multiplex PCR, while TCRdb's copy carries only in-frame clones and drops some. The data show a few hundred thousand clones, 65% to 90% seen once. Germline V lookup: CDR1 MGHDK, CDR2 SYGVNS. Trimming at V came to 3 bases and at J to 4 bases, leaving 12 bases not matched to a gene. The CDR3 sequence is 17 residues long. General study findings and limits: Per a prior analysis, the majority of TCR beta V segments were productive roughly 90% or roughly 30% of the time. Later on, an analysis showed TCR association rates differing by HLA locus, with DRB1 the most and HLA-C the fewest.

Of note for this clone: Its target is not known.

The specimen was PBMCs. The sequence derives from a girl aged 5 to 17 in good health and CMV-seronegative. The chain is built from TRBV25-1 and TRBJ2-7; 10 bases are shared with TRBD1. The CDR3 nucleotides read TGTGCCAGCAGTGACGCAGCGGCAGGACAGGGGGGGTACGAGCAGTACTTC. Protein product: CASSDAAAGQGGYEQYF.